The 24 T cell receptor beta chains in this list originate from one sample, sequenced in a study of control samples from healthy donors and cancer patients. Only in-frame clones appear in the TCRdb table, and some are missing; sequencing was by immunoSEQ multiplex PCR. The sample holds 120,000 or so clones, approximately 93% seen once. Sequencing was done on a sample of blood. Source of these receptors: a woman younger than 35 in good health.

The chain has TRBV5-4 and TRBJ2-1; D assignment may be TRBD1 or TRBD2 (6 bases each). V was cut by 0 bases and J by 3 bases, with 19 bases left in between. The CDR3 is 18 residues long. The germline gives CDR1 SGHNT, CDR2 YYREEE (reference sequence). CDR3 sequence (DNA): TGTGCCAGCAGCTTGGGGGGGGCCCCAAGGGCGGGCTACAATGAGCAGTTCTTC. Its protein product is CASSLGGAPRAGYNEQFF.

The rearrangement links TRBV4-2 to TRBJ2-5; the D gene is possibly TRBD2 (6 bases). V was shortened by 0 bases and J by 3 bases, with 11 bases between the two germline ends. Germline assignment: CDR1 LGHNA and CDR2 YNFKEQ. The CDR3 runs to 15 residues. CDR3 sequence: CASSQDLLAKETQYF. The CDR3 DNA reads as TGTGCCAGCAGCCAAGATCTCCTAGCGAAAGAGACCCAGTACTTC.

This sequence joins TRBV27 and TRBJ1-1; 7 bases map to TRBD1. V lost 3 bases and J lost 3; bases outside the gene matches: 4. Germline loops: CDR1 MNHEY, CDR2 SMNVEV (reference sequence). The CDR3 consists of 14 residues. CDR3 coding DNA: TGTGCCAGCAGTTTGCAGGGGGGATACACTGAAGCTTTCTTT. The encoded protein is CASSLQGGYTEAFF.

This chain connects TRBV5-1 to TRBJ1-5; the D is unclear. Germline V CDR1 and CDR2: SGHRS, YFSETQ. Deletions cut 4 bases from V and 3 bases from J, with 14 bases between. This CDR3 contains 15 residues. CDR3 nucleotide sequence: TGCGCCAGCAGCCCCGGCGGCTCCCCCAATCAGCCCCAGCATTTT. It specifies CASSPGGSPNQPQHF. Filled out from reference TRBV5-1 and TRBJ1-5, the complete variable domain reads KAGVTQTPRYLIKTRGQQVTLSCSPISGHRSVSWYQQTPGQGLQFLFEYFSETQRNKGNFPGRFSGRQFSNSRSEMNVSTLELGDSALYLCASSPGGSPNQPQHFGDGTRLSIL.

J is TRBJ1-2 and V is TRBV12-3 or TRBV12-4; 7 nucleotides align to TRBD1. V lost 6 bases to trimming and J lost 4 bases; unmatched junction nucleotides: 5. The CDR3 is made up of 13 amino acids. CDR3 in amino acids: CASRPAGGYGYTF. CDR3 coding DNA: TGTGCCAGCAGGCCAGCAGGGGGCTATGGCTACACCTTC.

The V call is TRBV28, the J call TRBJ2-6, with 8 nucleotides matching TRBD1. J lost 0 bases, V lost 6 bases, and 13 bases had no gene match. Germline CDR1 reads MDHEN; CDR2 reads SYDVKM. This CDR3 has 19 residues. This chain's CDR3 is CASRLRTGRGPSGANVLTF. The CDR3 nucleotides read TGTGCCAGCAGACTGCGGACAGGGCGAGGGCCCTCTGGGGCCAACGTCCTGACTTTC.

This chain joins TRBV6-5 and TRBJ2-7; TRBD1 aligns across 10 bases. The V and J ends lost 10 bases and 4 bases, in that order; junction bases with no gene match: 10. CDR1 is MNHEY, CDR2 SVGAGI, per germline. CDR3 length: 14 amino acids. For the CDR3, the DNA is TGTGCCACCAACCGACAGGGGGCACGATACGAGCAGTACTTC. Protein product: CATNRQGARYEQYF.

CDR3 coding DNA: TGTGCCACCAGTGATTGGGGTACAGATACGCAGTATTTT. It is translated as CATSDWGTDTQYF. This chain links TRBV24-1 with TRBJ2-3; D gene unclear. Germline CDR1 is KGHDR and CDR2 is SFDVKD. The V and J ends lost 2 bases and 3 bases respectively, with 5 bases between them. This CDR3 has 13 residues.

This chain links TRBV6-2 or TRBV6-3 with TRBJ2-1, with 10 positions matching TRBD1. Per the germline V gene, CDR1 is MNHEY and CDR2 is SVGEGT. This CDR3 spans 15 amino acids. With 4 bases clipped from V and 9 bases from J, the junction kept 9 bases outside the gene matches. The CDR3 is CASSFRDRGYAEQFF. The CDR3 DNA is TGTGCCAGCAGTTTCCGGGACAGGGGATACGCTGAGCAGTTCTTC.

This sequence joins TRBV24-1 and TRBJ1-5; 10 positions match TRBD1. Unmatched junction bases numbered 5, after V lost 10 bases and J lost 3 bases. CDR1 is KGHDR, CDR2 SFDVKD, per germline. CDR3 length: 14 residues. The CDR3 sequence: CATRGQGNNQPQHF. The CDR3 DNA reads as TGTGCCACAAGGGGACAGGGGAACAATCAGCCCCAGCATTTT.

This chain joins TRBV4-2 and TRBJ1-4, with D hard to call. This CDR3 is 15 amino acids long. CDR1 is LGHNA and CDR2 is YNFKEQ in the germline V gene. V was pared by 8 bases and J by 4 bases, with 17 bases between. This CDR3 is CASGPDDGGNEKLFF. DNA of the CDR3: TGTGCCAGCGGTCCCGACGACGGAGGTAATGAAAAACTGTTTTTT.

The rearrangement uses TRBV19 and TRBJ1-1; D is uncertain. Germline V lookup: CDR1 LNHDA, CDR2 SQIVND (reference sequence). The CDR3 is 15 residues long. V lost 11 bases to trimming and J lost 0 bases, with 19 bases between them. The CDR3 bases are TGTGCCTCCTTGGGCCTCTCCGGGATGAACACTGAAGCTTTCTTT. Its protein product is CASLGLSGMNTEAFF.

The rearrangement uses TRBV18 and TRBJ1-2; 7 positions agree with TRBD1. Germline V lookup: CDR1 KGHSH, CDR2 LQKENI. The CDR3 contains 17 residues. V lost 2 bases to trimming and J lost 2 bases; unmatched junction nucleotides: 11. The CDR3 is CASSPIINRGGNYGYTF. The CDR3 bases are TGTGCCAGCTCACCAATAATTAACAGGGGAGGAAACTATGGCTACACCTTC. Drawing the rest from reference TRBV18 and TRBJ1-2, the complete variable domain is NAGVMQNPRHLVRRRGQEARLRCSPMKGHSHVYWYRQLPEEGLKFMVYLQKENIIDESGMPKERFSAEFPKEGPSILRIQQVVRGDSAAYFCASSPIINRGGNYGYTFGSGTRLTVV.

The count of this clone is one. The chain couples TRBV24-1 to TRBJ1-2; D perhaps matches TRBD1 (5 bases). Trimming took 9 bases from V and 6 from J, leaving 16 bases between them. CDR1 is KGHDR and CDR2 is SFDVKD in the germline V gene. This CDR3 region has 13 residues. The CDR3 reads CATGIKGPDGYTF. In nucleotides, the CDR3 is TGTGCCACCGGAATTAAGGGACCTGATGGCTACACCTTC.

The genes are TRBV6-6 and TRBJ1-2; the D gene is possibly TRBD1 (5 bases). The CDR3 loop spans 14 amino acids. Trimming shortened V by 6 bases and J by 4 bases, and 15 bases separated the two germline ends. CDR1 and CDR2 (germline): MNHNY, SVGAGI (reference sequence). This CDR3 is CASRATGTSYGYTF. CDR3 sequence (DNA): TGTGCCAGCAGGGCCACCGGGACGTCCTATGGCTACACCTTC.

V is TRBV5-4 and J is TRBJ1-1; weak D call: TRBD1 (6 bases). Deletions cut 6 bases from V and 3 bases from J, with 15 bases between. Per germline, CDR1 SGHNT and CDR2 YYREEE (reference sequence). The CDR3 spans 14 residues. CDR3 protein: CASIPQGRDTEAFF. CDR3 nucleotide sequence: TGTGCCAGCATCCCACAGGGACGAGACACTGAAGCTTTCTTT.

The CDR3 DNA reads as TGCGCCAGCAGCTCCACCCTGGGGAATGAGCAGTTCTTC. It yields the protein CASSSTLGNEQFF. The J gene is TRBJ2-1, the V gene TRBV5-1; D unresolved. The CDR3 is made up of 13 amino acids. Trimming took off 3 bases at V and 7 bases at J, with 11 bases between the two ends. Looked up from germline, CDR1 is SGHRS and CDR2 is YFSETQ.

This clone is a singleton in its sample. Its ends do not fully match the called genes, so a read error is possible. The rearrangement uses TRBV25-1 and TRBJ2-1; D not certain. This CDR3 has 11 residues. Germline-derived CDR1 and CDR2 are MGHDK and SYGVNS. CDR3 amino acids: CASSEYNEQFF. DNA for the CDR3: TGTGCCAGCAGCGAATACAATGAGCAGTTCTTC. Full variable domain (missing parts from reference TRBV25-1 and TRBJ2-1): EADIYQTPRYLVIGTGKKITLECSQTMGHDKMYWYQQDPGMELHLIHYSYGVNSTEKGDLSSESTVSRIRTEHFPLTLESARPSHTSQYLCASSEYNEQFFGPGTRLTVL.

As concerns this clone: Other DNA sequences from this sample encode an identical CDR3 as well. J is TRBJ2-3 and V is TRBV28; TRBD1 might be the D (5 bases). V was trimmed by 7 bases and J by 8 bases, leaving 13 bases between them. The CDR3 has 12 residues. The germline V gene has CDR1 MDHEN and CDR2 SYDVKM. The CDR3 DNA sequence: TGTGCCAGCAACCCATCCCAGGGTACGCAGTATTTT. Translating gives CASNPSQGTQYF.

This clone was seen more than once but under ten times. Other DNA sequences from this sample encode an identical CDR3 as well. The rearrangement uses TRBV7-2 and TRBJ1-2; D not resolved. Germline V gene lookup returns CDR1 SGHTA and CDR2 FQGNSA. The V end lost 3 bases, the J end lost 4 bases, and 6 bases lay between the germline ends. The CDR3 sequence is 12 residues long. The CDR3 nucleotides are TGTGCCAGCAGCTTGCGGACCTATGGCTACACCTTC. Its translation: CASSLRTYGYTF.

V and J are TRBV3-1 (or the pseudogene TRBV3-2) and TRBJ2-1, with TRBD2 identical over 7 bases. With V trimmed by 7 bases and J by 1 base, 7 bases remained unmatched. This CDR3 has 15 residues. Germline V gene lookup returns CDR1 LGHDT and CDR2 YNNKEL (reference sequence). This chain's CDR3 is CASTPRAGSYNEQFF. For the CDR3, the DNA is TGTGCCAGCACGCCTAGAGCGGGATCCTACAATGAGCAGTTCTTC.

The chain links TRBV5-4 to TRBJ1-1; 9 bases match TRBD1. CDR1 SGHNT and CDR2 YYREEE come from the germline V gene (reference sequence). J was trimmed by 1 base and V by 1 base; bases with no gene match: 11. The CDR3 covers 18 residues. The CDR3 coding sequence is TGTGCCAGCAGCTTGAGGTATTCCCGGACAGGGGCGAACACTGAAGCTTTCTTT. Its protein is CASSLRYSRTGANTEAFF.

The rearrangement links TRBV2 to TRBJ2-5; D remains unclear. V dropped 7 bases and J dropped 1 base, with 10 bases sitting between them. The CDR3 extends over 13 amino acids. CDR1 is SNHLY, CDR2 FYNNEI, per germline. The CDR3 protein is CASTRDRQETQYF. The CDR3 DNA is TGTGCCAGCACTAGAGACCGCCAAGAGACCCAGTACTTC.

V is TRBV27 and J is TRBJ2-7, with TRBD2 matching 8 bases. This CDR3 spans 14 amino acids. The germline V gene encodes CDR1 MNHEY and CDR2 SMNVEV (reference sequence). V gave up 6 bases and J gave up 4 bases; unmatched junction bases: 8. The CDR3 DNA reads TGTGCCAGCAGCTCTAGCGGGCAAAATTACGAGCAGTACTTC. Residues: CASSSSGQNYEQYF.